What follows is one T cell receptor beta chain and its context. This CDR3 has 13 residues. The germline V and J ends were trimmed by 0 bases and 7 bases, with 6 bases remaining between them. Germline-derived CDR1 and CDR2 are ENHRY and SYGVKD. TCRdb's copy holds only in-frame clones and misses some; the assay was immunoSEQ multiplex PCR. The sample carries tens of thousands of clones, about 93% recorded once. These data are taken from a study of T cell changes during pregnancy in multiple sclerosis. This clonotype originated in a female donor with multiple sclerosis, enrolled in a pregnancy study. The specimen comprised peripheral blood, sampled in the first trimester of pregnancy. This sequence joins TRBV10-3 and TRBJ2-2; tentative D call: TRBD1 (5 bases). This chain's CDR3 is CAISESRGGELFF. CDR3 nucleotide sequence: TGTGCCATCAGTGAGTCAAGGGGCGGGGAGCTGTTTTTT.